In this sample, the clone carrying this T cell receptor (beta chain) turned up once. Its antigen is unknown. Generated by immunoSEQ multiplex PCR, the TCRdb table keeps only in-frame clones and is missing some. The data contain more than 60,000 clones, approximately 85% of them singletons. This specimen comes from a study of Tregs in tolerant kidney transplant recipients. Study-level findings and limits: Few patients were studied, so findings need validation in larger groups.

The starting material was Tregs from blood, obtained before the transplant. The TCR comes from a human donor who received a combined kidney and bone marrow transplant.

CDR3 nucleotide sequence: TGTGCCAGCAGCTTAGTATCCAATTACGAGCAGTACTTC. This translates into CASSLVSNYEQYF. The genes are TRBV7-2 and TRBJ2-7; D is undetermined. V lost 1 base and J lost 4, with 8 bases in between. Germline CDR1 reads SGHTA; CDR2 reads FQGNSA. The CDR3 spans 13 residues.